This T cell receptor (beta chain) comes out of a study of regulatory T cells in long-lasting Graves disease. Germline V gene lookup returns CDR1 SGHDN and CDR2 FVKESK. V dropped 3 bases and J dropped 6 bases, with 12 bases sitting between them. The length of the CDR3 is 14 residues. Time point denoted: newly diagnosed GD, antithyroid drugs for less than 3 months. There was RNA extracted from PBMCs, and the TCR library was made from it. Staff took around 9 milliliters of peripheral blood and put it into EDTA tubes. In building TCR beta libraries, iRepertoire HTBI primers were used together with Arm-PCR of CDR3 regions. TCRdb re-called the multiplex PCR reads with MiXCR, one entry per CDR3 protein. The sample yields about 530,000 distinct CDR3 sequences, about 16% seen once. This same sample was also part of a study on T cells in Graves' hyperthyroidism and ophthalmopathy.

Sample: peripheral blood mononuclear cells (PBMCs), taken at new diagnosis, from a patient treated with antithyroid drugs. The receptor was derived from a woman aged 35 to 60 with Graves disease. The chain combines TRBV14 with TRBJ2-1; D may be TRBD1 (6 bases). CDR3 sequence: CASSHLDRSNEQFF. CDR3 DNA sequence: TGTGCCAGCAGCCATTTGGACAGAAGCAATGAGCAGTTCTTC.